One sample yielded the 6 T cell receptor beta chains listed below, sequenced in a study of PD-L1 blockade in urothelial cancer. The table came from immunoSEQ multiplex PCR; TCRdb's copy has only in-frame clones and leaves some out. The sample has 90,000 to 120,000 clones; about 85% are singletons. The sample was PBMCs, taken around atezolizumab (anti-PD-L1) treatment. These receptors were collected from a man aged 45 to 65 with urothelial cancer.

The sample holds one count of this clone. This chain uses TRBV27 with TRBJ2-1, with 10 bases that match TRBD2. The germline V gene encodes CDR1 MNHEY and CDR2 SMNVEV (reference sequence). The CDR3 is 15 residues long. Trimming at V came to 6 bases and at J to 2 bases, leaving 4 bases not matched to a gene. In DNA, the CDR3 is TGTGCCAGCAGACGCGGGACTAGCGCCTACAATGAGCAGTTCTTC. Amino acid sequence: CASRRGTSAYNEQFF.

The rearrangement joins TRBV18 to TRBJ1-4; the D gene is possibly TRBD1 (5 bases). Looked up from germline, CDR1 is KGHSH and CDR2 is LQKENI. Trimming removed 6 bases at V and 0 bases at J, with 14 bases between. The CDR3 covers 16 residues. The CDR3 DNA reads TGTGCCAGCTCGATCAACGGGGGGACAACTAATGAAAAACTGTTTTTT. This translates into CASSINGGTTNEKLFF.

The chain links TRBV27 to TRBJ2-1; no firm D call. CDR3 length: 16 amino acids. Trimming removed 2 bases at V and 3 bases at J, with 14 bases between. Germline CDR1 and CDR2: MNHEY and SMNVEV (reference sequence). Here the CDR3 reads CASSLMPTTLYNEQFF. As DNA, the CDR3 is TGTGCCAGCAGTTTAATGCCCACTACCCTCTACAATGAGCAGTTCTTC.

The chain recombines TRBV11-2 with TRBJ1-4; D may be TRBD1 (5 bases). Deletions cut 2 bases from V and 3 bases from J, with 16 bases between. CDR1 is SGHAT, CDR2 FQNNGV, per germline. The CDR3 contains 17 residues. CDR3 coding DNA: TGTGCCAGCAGCTTATCCCTACCCGGAGGGGCTAATGAAAAACTGTTTTTT. Encoded protein: CASSLSLPGGANEKLFF.

The chain joins TRBV19 to TRBJ2-1, with TRBD2 matching over 7 bases. This CDR3 is built from 16 residues. V was clipped by 2 bases and J by 0 bases; unmatched bases: 4. Germline CDR1 is LNHDA and CDR2 is SQIVND (reference sequence). CDR3 in amino acids: CASSIFAGVSYNEQFF. The CDR3 DNA reads TGTGCCAGTAGTATATTTGCGGGGGTCTCCTACAATGAGCAGTTCTTC.

V usage is TRBV18 and J usage is TRBJ1-2; 7 nucleotides line up with TRBD1. The J segment lost 7 bases and the V segment lost 2 bases, leaving 7 bases of the junction unmatched. Germline V gives CDR1 KGHSH, CDR2 LQKENI. The CDR3 is made up of 14 amino acids. CDR3 region: CASSPDWTGTGYTF. Here the CDR3 DNA reads TGTGCCAGCTCACCAGATTGGACAGGTACTGGCTACACCTTC.